Presented here are 27 T cell receptor beta chains from one specimen sequenced in a study of PD-L1 blockade in urothelial cancer. The table came from immunoSEQ multiplex PCR; TCRdb's copy has only in-frame clones and leaves some out. The sample consists of about 100,000 clones, about 85% of them appearing once. Sequencing used PBMCs, obtained around atezolizumab (anti-PD-L1) treatment. The origin of the receptors is a man aged 50-59 years with urothelial cancer.

J is TRBJ1-6 and V is TRBV7-9; D unresolved. V dropped 4 bases and J dropped 9 bases, with 16 bases sitting between them. In germline, CDR1 is SEHNR, CDR2 FQNEAQ (reference sequence). This CDR3 spans 15 amino acids. In DNA, the CDR3 is TGTGCCAGCAGCTCGCGGGGTGGCGGGTCTTCACCCCTCCACTTT. It is translated as CASSSRGGGSSPLHF.

This clone was recorded once. CDR3 nucleotide sequence: TGTGCCAGTAGTAAAGAAAACAAGATAAACTATGGCTACACCTTC. It codes for CASSKENKINYGYTF. The J gene is TRBJ1-2, the V gene TRBV19; D is ambiguous. CDR3 size: 15 residues. Germline CDR1 is LNHDA and CDR2 is SQIVND (reference sequence). Trimming stripped 4 bases from V and 2 bases from J, with 14 bases between.

V and J are TRBV6-5 and TRBJ1-5; 7 bases align to TRBD1. V trimming: 5 bases; J trimming: 2 bases; junction bases outside the gene matches: 3. Germline CDR1 reads MNHEY; CDR2 reads SVGAGI. The CDR3 spans 14 residues. CDR3 in DNA: TGTGCCAGCAGTCGCACAGGGGGCAATCAGCCCCAGCATTTT. Protein: CASSRTGGNQPQHF.

The CDR3 region has the DNA TGTGCCAGCAGCCAAGGGACAGGGGTTGAAAAACTGTTTTTT. Translating it yields CASSQGTGVEKLFF. The J gene is TRBJ1-4, the V gene TRBV4-2; 9 positions agree with TRBD1. Germline values: CDR1 LGHNA, CDR2 YNFKEQ. The J segment lost 7 bases and the V segment lost 1 base, leaving 1 base of the junction unmatched. The CDR3 extends over 14 amino acids.

CDR3 region: CASSLYDWDRGGFGNTIYF. The DNA for the CDR3 is TGCGCCAGCAGCTTGTACGACTGGGACAGGGGAGGTTTTGGAAACACCATATATTTT. V usage is TRBV5-1 and J usage is TRBJ1-3, with 10 bases aligning to TRBD1. Germline loops: CDR1 SGHRS, CDR2 YFSETQ. This CDR3 comprises 19 residues. V shed 1 base and J 3 bases; nucleotides not matched to a gene: 13.

The chain combines TRBV5-8 with TRBJ2-3; TRBD2 matches at 13 bases. Trimming took 3 bases from V and 1 from J; bases not matched to a gene: 8. The germline V gene encodes CDR1 SGHTS and CDR2 YDEGEE. The CDR3 consists of 18 residues. The CDR3 reads CASSWSGTSGIRTDTQYF. The CDR3 DNA follows: TGTGCCAGCAGCTGGTCGGGGACTAGCGGGATTCGCACAGATACGCAGTATTTT.

V gene TRBV29-1 combines with J gene TRBJ1-2; D gene ambiguous. Per germline, CDR1 SQVTM and CDR2 ANQGSEA. Deletions cut 5 bases from V and 8 bases from J, with 12 bases between. The CDR3 contains 11 residues. This CDR3 reads CSVTGMGGYTF. The DNA for the CDR3 is TGCAGCGTTACGGGGATGGGGGGCTACACCTTC.

The V gene is TRBV28, the J gene TRBJ2-2; tentative D call: TRBD1 (6 bases). Germline CDR1 MDHEN, CDR2 SYDVKM. V dropped 9 bases and J dropped 1 base, with 12 bases sitting between them. The CDR3 consists of 14 residues. The CDR3 sequence: CASLDSLNTGELFF. CDR3 sequence (DNA): TGTGCCAGTCTGGACAGCTTGAACACCGGGGAGCTGTTTTTT.

V and J are TRBV7-3 and TRBJ2-3; no clear D. V was pared by 6 bases and J by 1 base, with 14 bases between. In germline, CDR1 is SGHTA, CDR2 FQGTGA. The CDR3 has 15 residues. The CDR3: CASSDSKKGTDTQYF. The CDR3 nucleotides are TGTGCCAGCAGTGACTCAAAAAAGGGCACAGATACGCAGTATTTT.

The CDR3 sequence: CASSGNRDRLTSGNTIYF. CDR3 coding DNA: TGTGCCAGCAGTGGAAACCGGGACAGGCTGACCTCTGGAAACACCATATATTTT. V and J are TRBV28 and TRBJ1-3; 8 bases map to TRBD1. Germline CDR1 MDHEN, CDR2 SYDVKM. This CDR3 is 18 amino acids long. After removal of 5 bases from V and 0 bases from J, the junction contained 12 bases not matched to a gene.

The V gene is TRBV7-8, the J gene TRBJ2-7, with 10 nucleotides matching TRBD1. The trim removed 5 bases at V and 2 bases at J, leaving 6 bases unmatched. The CDR3 has 15 amino acids. Germline V gene lookup returns CDR1 SGHVS and CDR2 FQNEAQ. CDR3 coding DNA: TGTGCCAGCAGCCCCCGACAGGGGGCGGCCTACGAGCAGTACTTC. Protein sequence: CASSPRQGAAYEQYF.

The rearrangement joins TRBV9 to TRBJ2-2; 7 bases line up with TRBD2. V gave up 3 bases and J gave up 1 base; unmatched junction bases: 6. CDR1 and CDR2 from the germline V gene are SGDLS and YYNGEE. CDR3 length: 16 residues. The CDR3 reads CASSASSGKNTGELFF. CDR3 sequence (DNA): TGTGCCAGCAGCGCGTCTAGCGGAAAGAACACCGGGGAGCTGTTTTTT.

The chain uses TRBV2 and TRBJ2-7; 7 nucleotides align to TRBD1. The ends lost 2 bases at V and 2 bases at J; junction bases unmatched: 6. Germline V lookup: CDR1 SNHLY, CDR2 FYNNEI. The CDR3 runs to 15 residues. CDR3 loop: CASSEMTGPPYEQYF. The CDR3 DNA is TGTGCCAGCAGTGAAATGACAGGGCCTCCCTACGAGCAGTACTTC.

Only one count was recorded for this clone. This chain joins TRBV4-1 and TRBJ2-1; TRBD1 agrees at 7 bases. The CDR3 sequence is 15 residues long. Trimming at V came to 3 bases and at J to 3 bases, leaving 5 bases not matched to a gene. CDR1 and CDR2 (germline): MGHRA, YSYEKL. CDR3 DNA sequence: TGCGCCAGCAGCCATTATACAGGGGTCTACAATGAGCAGTTCTTC. Translated, it gives CASSHYTGVYNEQFF.

The chain carries TRBV11-2 and TRBJ2-7; D is possibly TRBD2 (7 bases). In germline, CDR1 is SGHAT, CDR2 FQNNGV. Trimming cost V 8 bases and J 3 bases, with 17 bases left between them. The CDR3 consists of 14 residues. The CDR3 DNA follows: TGTGCCAGCGGCCCCGGACTAGGGGGCTACGAGCAGTACTTC. It yields the protein CASGPGLGGYEQYF.

The chain is built from TRBV7-9 and TRBJ1-1; 8 bases line up with TRBD1. The V gene's germline CDR1 is SEHNR and CDR2 FQNEAQ (reference sequence). Trimming at V came to 4 bases and at J to 1 base, leaving 8 bases not matched to a gene. The CDR3 contains 16 residues. The CDR3 here is CASSYSGGRWNTEAFF. The CDR3 DNA sequence: TGTGCCAGCAGCTATTCAGGGGGCCGATGGAACACTGAAGCTTTCTTT.

The CDR3 bases are TGTGCCAGCAGTTTTGACAGCTTCAATCAGCCCCAGCATTTT. As protein: CASSFDSFNQPQHF. The gene calls are TRBV28 and TRBJ1-5; D might be TRBD1 (5 bases). The CDR3 spans 14 residues. CDR1 is MDHEN and CDR2 is SYDVKM in the germline V gene. V lost 3 bases and J lost 3, with 9 bases in between.

The chain has TRBV5-1 and TRBJ2-2, with 7 bases fitting TRBD1. The CDR3 runs 15 residues. In germline, CDR1 is SGHRS, CDR2 YFSETQ. J was trimmed by 3 bases and V by 8 bases; bases with no gene match: 10. DNA of the CDR3: TGCGCCAGTTTGCCGGGACAGAGAGACACCGGGGAGCTGTTTTTT. Residues: CASLPGQRDTGELFF. Full variable domain (rest looked up from reference TRBV5-1 and TRBJ2-2): KAGVTQTPRYLIKTRGQQVTLSCSPISGHRSVSWYQQTPGQGLQFLFEYFSETQRNKGNFPGRFSGRQFSNSRSEMNVSTLELGDSALYLCASLPGQRDTGELFFGEGSRLTVL.

This chain links TRBV28 with TRBJ2-1; 11 nucleotides match TRBD2. Germline CDR1 is MDHEN and CDR2 is SYDVKM. Trimming cost V 7 bases and J 0 bases; bases outside gene matches: 11. The CDR3 runs 18 residues. CDR3 loop: CASTLQAGTSGSYNEQFF. The CDR3 coding sequence is TGTGCCAGCACCCTTCAGGCCGGGACTAGCGGCTCCTACAATGAGCAGTTCTTC.

This clone was detected a few times. The V call is TRBV7-9, the J call TRBJ1-2; TRBD1 agrees at 9 bases. V was clipped by 5 bases and J by 4 bases; unmatched bases: 5. Germline V CDR1 and CDR2: SEHNR, FQNEAQ (reference sequence). The CDR3 is 14 amino acids. The CDR3 sequence: CASSVGQGSYGYTF. CDR3 DNA sequence: TGTGCCAGCAGCGTGGGACAGGGCAGCTATGGCTACACCTTC.

The rearrangement uses TRBV6-5 and TRBJ2-5, with 9 nucleotides matching TRBD2. Trimming cost V 2 bases and J 5 bases; bases outside gene matches: 6. Germline V gene data show CDR1 as MNHEY and CDR2 as SVGAGI. The CDR3 covers 15 residues. The CDR3 DNA sequence: TGTGCCAGCAGTTACGGCGGGAGGGCCGGGGAGACCCAGTACTTC. Translation gives CASSYGGRAGETQYF.

The chain employs TRBV5-6 and TRBJ1-6, with a weak D call TRBD1 (6 bases). The V and J ends lost 4 bases and 2 bases respectively, with 13 bases between them. The CDR3 runs 16 residues. From germline, CDR1 is SGHDT and CDR2 YYEEEE. The CDR3 sequence is CASSTYRTAYNSPLHF. The CDR3 bases are TGTGCCAGCAGCACGTATCGGACAGCCTATAATTCACCCCTCCACTTT.

V usage is TRBV5-6 and J usage is TRBJ1-4; D is ambiguous. With 1 base removed from V and 4 bases from J, the gap between germline ends came to 14 bases. The CDR3 runs to 16 residues. Per the germline V gene, CDR1 is SGHDT and CDR2 is YYEEEE. For the CDR3, the DNA is TGTGCCAGCAGCTTGTTGGCCAGCCGGGATAATGAAAAACTGTTTTTT. It specifies CASSLLASRDNEKLFF.

This chain links TRBV5-4 with TRBJ1-1, with 9 bases identical to TRBD1. CDR3 length equals 16 residues. Germline CDR1 and CDR2: SGHNT and YYREEE (reference sequence). Germline trimming cut 0 bases from V and 1 base from J; bases unmatched to any gene: 4. The CDR3 bases are TGTGCCAGCAGCTTGGGGGGGACAGGGCCGAACACTGAAGCTTTCTTT. This encodes CASSLGGTGPNTEAFF.

The rearrangement uses TRBV18 and TRBJ2-1; unclear D gene. The CDR3 runs to 15 residues. The germline gives CDR1 KGHSH, CDR2 LQKENI. With 0 bases removed from V and 2 bases from J, the gap between germline ends came to 8 bases. The CDR3 is CASSPPPTAYNEQFF. Here the CDR3 DNA reads TGTGCCAGCTCACCACCTCCTACGGCCTACAATGAGCAGTTCTTC. Drawing the rest from reference TRBV18 and TRBJ2-1, the complete variable domain is NAGVMQNPRHLVRRRGQEARLRCSPMKGHSHVYWYRQLPEEGLKFMVYLQKENIIDESGMPKERFSAEFPKEGPSILRIQQVVRGDSAAYFCASSPPPTAYNEQFFGPGTRLTVL.

The genes are TRBV11-2 and TRBJ1-5, with 9 bases that match TRBD1. Germline values: CDR1 SGHAT, CDR2 FQNNGV. V lost 5 bases and J lost 1; bases outside the gene matches: 6. CDR3 length: 16 amino acids. CDR3 nucleotide sequence: TGTGCCAGCAGCAAGCGACAGGGGGTGAGCAATCAGCCCCAGCATTTT. It is translated as CASSKRQGVSNQPQHF.

The chain links TRBV27 to TRBJ2-7; no clear D. The CDR3 has 13 residues. V dropped 3 bases and J dropped 0 bases, with 6 bases sitting between them. Germline CDR1 is MNHEY and CDR2 is SMNVEV (reference sequence). CDR3 in amino acids: CASSFLSSYEQYF. The CDR3 DNA is TGTGCCAGCAGTTTCTTGAGCTCCTACGAGCAGTACTTC.